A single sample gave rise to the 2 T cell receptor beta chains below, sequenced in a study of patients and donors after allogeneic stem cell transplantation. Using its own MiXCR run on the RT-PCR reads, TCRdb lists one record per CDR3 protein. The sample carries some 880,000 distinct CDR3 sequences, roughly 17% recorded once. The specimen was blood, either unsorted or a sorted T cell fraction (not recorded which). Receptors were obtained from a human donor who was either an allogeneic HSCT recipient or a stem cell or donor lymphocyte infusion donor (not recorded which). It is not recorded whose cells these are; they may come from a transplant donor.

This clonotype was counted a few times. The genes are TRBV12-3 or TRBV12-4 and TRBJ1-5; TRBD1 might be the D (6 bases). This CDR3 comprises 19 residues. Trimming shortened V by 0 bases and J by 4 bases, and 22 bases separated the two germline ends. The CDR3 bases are TGTGCCAGCAGTTTAGCGCGGGTTTGGAAGGGGGATGAAAATCAGCCCCAGCATTTT. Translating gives CASSLARVWKGDENQPQHF.

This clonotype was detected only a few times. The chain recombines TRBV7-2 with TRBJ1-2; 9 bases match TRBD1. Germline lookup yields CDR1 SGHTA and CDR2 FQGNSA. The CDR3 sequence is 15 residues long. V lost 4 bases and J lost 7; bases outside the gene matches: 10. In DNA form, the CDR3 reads TGTGCCAGCAGCTCAGGGACAGGGAGGGTCCGTGGCTACACCTTC. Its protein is CASSSGTGRVRGYTF.